A selection of T cell receptor beta chains follows, all from one sample in a study of blood T cell repertoires in COVID-19. Clones were sequenced by immunoSEQ multiplex PCR, and TCRdb holds only the in-frame ones, with some missing. Of around 320,000 clones in the sample, approximately 88% were seen once. The sequenced sample was peripheral blood. These receptors all stem from a woman in her thirties who had recovered from COVID-19. Each CDR3 is given with its conserved first and last residue. The order of the fields is J gene, clone size, D gene, V gene, CDR3 DNA, CDR3 protein. The D gene is left open where the match is weak. Size values are once, few and many counts, or a class for expanded clones, and some rows have none.

j_gene: TRBJ1-3
abundance: NA
d_gene: TRBD1
v_gene: TRBV9
CDR3nt: TGTGCCAGCAGCAAAACAGGGGCCTCTGGAAACACCATATATTTT
CDR3aa: CASSKTGASGNTIYF

j_gene: TRBJ1-5
abundance: NA
d_gene: NA
v_gene: TRBV7-8
CDR3nt: TGTGCCAGCAGCTTAGCAGCTCAGCCCCAGCATTTT
CDR3aa: CASSLAAQPQHF

j_gene: TRBJ2-7
abundance: NA
d_gene: TRBD2
v_gene: TRBV6-1
CDR3nt: TGTGCCAGCAGTGAAGCGCTAGCGGGGGGGTTATACGAGCAGTACTTC
CDR3aa: CASSEALAGGLYEQYF

j_gene: TRBJ2-5
abundance: NA
d_gene: NA
v_gene: TRBV19
CDR3nt: TGTGCCACCAGGGGCTGGGAGACCCAGTACTTC
CDR3aa: CATRGWETQYF

j_gene: TRBJ1-3
abundance: NA
d_gene: NA
v_gene: TRBV5-1
CDR3nt: TGCGCCAGCAGCACGGACAGATCCTCTGGAAACACCATATATTTT
CDR3aa: CASSTDRSSGNTIYF

j_gene: TRBJ2-2
abundance: NA
d_gene: TRBD2
v_gene: TRBV7-3
CDR3nt: TGTGCCAGCAGCTTGAATAGCGGGGGCAACACCGGGGAGCTGTTTTTT
CDR3aa: CASSLNSGGNTGELFF

j_gene: TRBJ1-4
abundance: NA
d_gene: TRBD1
v_gene: TRBV6-2/TRBV6-3
CDR3nt: TGTGCCAGCAGTTGGGACAGGGGGAGGGAAAAACTGTTTTTT
CDR3aa: CASSWDRGREKLFF

j_gene: TRBJ2-7
abundance: NA
d_gene: TRBD1
v_gene: TRBV3-1/TRBV3-2
CDR3nt: TGTGCCAGCAGCCAAGGGACAGGGGCCGGAAACTTC
CDR3aa: CASSQGTGAGNF

j_gene: TRBJ2-7
abundance: NA
d_gene: TRBD2
v_gene: TRBV5-1
CDR3nt: TGCGCCAGCGCCCCCACTAGCGGGGCTGACGAGCAGTACTTC
CDR3aa: CASAPTSGADEQYF

j_gene: TRBJ2-2
abundance: many
d_gene: NA
v_gene: TRBV29-1
CDR3nt: TGCAGCGTTTCCAGGGGCGCGAACACCGGGGAGCTGTTTTTT
CDR3aa: CSVSRGANTGELFF

j_gene: TRBJ1-1
abundance: NA
d_gene: NA
v_gene: TRBV28
CDR3nt: TGTGCCAGCAGTTCCGTGGGGGACTATAACACTGAAGCTTTCTTT
CDR3aa: CASSSVGDYNTEAFF

j_gene: TRBJ2-3
abundance: NA
d_gene: NA
v_gene: TRBV6-5
CDR3nt: TGTGTGACAGCGCTGGAATTCACAGATACGCAGTATTTT
CDR3aa: CVTALEFTDTQYF

j_gene: TRBJ2-1
abundance: NA
d_gene: NA
v_gene: TRBV2
CDR3nt: TGTGCCAGCAGTGTATCGTACAATGAGCAGTTCTTC
CDR3aa: CASSVSYNEQFF

j_gene: TRBJ2-6
abundance: NA
d_gene: TRBD1
v_gene: TRBV10-3
CDR3nt: TGTGCCATCAGCGCTACGGGACAGGGGGCGCTTGGGGCCAACGTCCTGACTTTC
CDR3aa: CAISATGQGALGANVLTF

j_gene: TRBJ1-5
abundance: NA
d_gene: TRBD1
v_gene: TRBV19
CDR3nt: TGTGCCAGTAGTCCCGGACAGGGCCCTCAGCCCCAGCATTTT
CDR3aa: CASSPGQGPQPQHF